The clone carrying this T cell receptor (beta chain) has just a few counts. Its antigen remains unknown. With the Oncomine TCR Beta short-read assay, DNA from cultured CD4+ T cells was sequenced. Someone extracted genomic DNA from cultured CD4+ T cells. In TCRdb, the PCR reads were re-called with MiXCR into one record per CDR3 protein. The data contain some 10,000 distinct CDR3 sequences, under 35% of them singletons. This sample's treatment: roughly ten-day PBMC culture with coronavirus spike peptide pools or control peptides (ViraFEST assay). One should note that the unexposed donor's CD4+ T cells were collected before the COVID-19 pandemic (2011-2018). The data belong to a study of vaccination and CD4 T cells after COVID-19. Looking at the study overall: Convalescent donors were composed of six males and four females, of whom two were Hispanic. Overlapping spike peptides from SARS-CoV-2, HCoV-NL63, HCoV-OC43 and HCoV-229E served to stimulate the cells. Study-wide results and caveats: Spike mono-reactivity held for 304 of 307 vaccine-specific clones in convalescent patients.

The sample was CD4+ T cells from blood, cultured in vitro. This clonotype was sampled from a human donor in good health.

The CDR3 region is CATRRGSHSYEQYF. The CDR3 DNA reads as TGTGCCACGCGCCGAGGGAGTCATTCCTACGAGCAGTACTTC. The chain recombines TRBV28 with TRBJ2-7; D is perhaps TRBD2 (5 bases). This CDR3 comprises 14 residues. Germline V gene data show CDR1 as MDHEN and CDR2 as SYDVKM. Trimming stripped 10 bases from V and 1 base from J, with 17 bases between. Full variable domain (outside the CDR3, taken from reference TRBV28 and TRBJ2-7): DVKVTQSSRYLVKRTGEKVFLECVQDMDHENMFWYRQDPGLGLRLIYFSYDVKMKEKGDIPEGYSVSREKKERFSLILESASTNQTSMYLCATRRGSHSYEQYFGPGTRLTVT.